These T cell receptor beta chains were read from a single sample in a study of T cells in Graves' hyperthyroidism and ophthalmopathy. One entry per CDR3 protein, called by TCRdb with MiXCR from the multiplex PCR reads. The sample contains around 300,000 distinct CDR3 sequences, 11% to 15% of which appear only once. Sequenced material: blood. The receptors come from a woman in her twenties or thirties with Graves' hyperthyroidism. Each CDR3 is given with its conserved first and last residue. Each record gives: J gene, V gene, CDR3 length, CDR3 protein.

TRBJ2-7,TRBV7-9,14,CASSPYGPAYEQYF
TRBJ2-1,TRBV7-9,15,CASSPPGQGANEQFF
TRBJ2-1,TRBV29-1,16,CSVDPLDREKGNEQFF
TRBJ2-3,TRBV10-3,15,CAISARATSTDTQYF
TRBJ2-7,TRBV28,12,CASSFIAYEQYF
TRBJ1-1,TRBV5-8,12,CASSFQLTEAFF
TRBJ2-1,TRBV11-2,14,CASSLDLRSNEQFF
TRBJ2-3,TRBV19,14,CASSSVIYTDTQYF
TRBJ1-2,TRBV7-9,16,CASSSAGGPANYGYTF
TRBJ1-1,TRBV7-8,14,CAWSLRAMNTEAFF
TRBJ2-7,TRBV6-2/TRBV6-3,15,CASRGGAGGSYEQYF
TRBJ2-7,TRBV5-5,15,CASSGSGALTYEQYF
TRBJ2-1,TRBV24-1,17,CATSDARGLGPGNEQFF
TRBJ1-1,TRBV20-1,14,CSARDPIRGAGAFF
TRBJ2-7,TRBV4-1,11,CASSQGTEQYF
TRBJ2-1,TRBV2,15,CASVKGLADYNEQFF
TRBJ2-1,TRBV6-1,14,CASSSSRLGNEQFF
TRBJ1-2,TRBV6-1,15,CASSVRQGSNYGYTF
TRBJ1-1,TRBV4-2,19,CASSQGGRDRVTRGTEAFF
TRBJ2-1,TRBV3-1,14,CASSRGGLGNEQFF
TRBJ1-1,TRBV7-2,15,CASRLESGTRTEAFF
TRBJ2-3,TRBV30,14,CAWMTAGRRDTQYF
TRBJ2-1,TRBV6-1,17,CASSENGGRAPYNEQFF
TRBJ2-7,TRBV6-1,15,CASSDYQTLSYEQYF
TRBJ1-5,TRBV2,15,CASSEDIYSNQPQHF
TRBJ1-3,TRBV27,13,CASRTQNGNTIYF
TRBJ2-4,TRBV6-5,16,CASSYSPRGTVNIQYF
TRBJ2-1,TRBV2,13,CASMLGPNNEQFF
TRBJ2-2,TRBV20-1,16,CSARDFRGPNTGELFF
TRBJ2-3,TRBV11-2,13,CASHPEGSDTQYF
TRBJ2-7,TRBV11-2,15,CASSLERAGPYEQYF
TRBJ2-2,TRBV12-3/TRBV12-4,12,CASSLLHGELFF
TRBJ1-1,TRBV6-5,14,CASSYSPMNTEAFF
TRBJ2-1,TRBV12-3/TRBV12-4,14,CASSETATRGEQFF
TRBJ1-4,TRBV28,17,CASGRQGLGATNEKLFF
TRBJ1-2,TRBV4-2,13,CASSQNLRGGYTF
TRBJ2-1,TRBV24-1,16,CATSEPGTAVFSEQFF
TRBJ1-2,TRBV7-2,13,CASSLSGVEGYTF
TRBJ2-7,TRBV6-2/TRBV6-3,15,CASKDTGGASYEQYF
TRBJ2-1,TRBV3-1,15,CASSPGTSGNNEQFF
TRBJ1-1,TRBV28,13,CASSKQSPLFYFF